This T cell receptor (beta chain) was recovered during a study of blood T cells in healthy people across ages. On the study more broadly: Template switching caught about one barcoded beta molecule for each two T cells.

The CDR3 consists of 14 residues. The trim removed 5 bases at V and 10 bases at J, leaving 9 bases unmatched. Germline V gene data show CDR1 as MNHEY and CDR2 as SVGAGI. The authors ran a second PCR of about 6 to 11 cycles using a sample-barcoded 5' primer and a J-beta primer mix. TCRdb itself ran the 5' RACE reads through MiXCR, one entry per CDR3 protein. The sample carries over 750,000 distinct CDR3 sequences, more than 20% recorded once. This sample also belongs to another study, concerning T cells of mothers and their children. This second study says: There were no persistent microchimeric T cell clones detected.

The TCR sequence derives from a boy between 10 and 17 years old in good health. This rearrangement joins TRBV6-5 to TRBJ1-4; 8 nucleotides line up with TRBD1. Sequencing was performed on blood. The CDR3 is CASSEDRVVGKLFF. Written as DNA, the CDR3 is TGTGCCAGCAGTGAGGACAGGGTTGTAGGAAAACTGTTTTTT.